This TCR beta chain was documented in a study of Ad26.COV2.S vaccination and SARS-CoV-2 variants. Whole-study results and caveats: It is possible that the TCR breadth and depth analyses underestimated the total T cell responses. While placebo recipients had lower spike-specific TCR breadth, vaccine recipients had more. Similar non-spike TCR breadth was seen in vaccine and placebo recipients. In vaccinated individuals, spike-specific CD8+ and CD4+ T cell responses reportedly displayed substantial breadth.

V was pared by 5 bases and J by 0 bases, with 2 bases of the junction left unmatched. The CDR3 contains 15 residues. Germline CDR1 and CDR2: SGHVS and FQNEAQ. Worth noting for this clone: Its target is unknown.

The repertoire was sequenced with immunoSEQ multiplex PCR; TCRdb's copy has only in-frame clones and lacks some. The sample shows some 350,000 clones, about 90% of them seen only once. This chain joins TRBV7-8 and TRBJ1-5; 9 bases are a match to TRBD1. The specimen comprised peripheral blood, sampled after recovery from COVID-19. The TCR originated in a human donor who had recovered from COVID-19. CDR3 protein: CASSRQGVSNQPQHF. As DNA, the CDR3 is TGTGCCAGCAGCCGACAGGGGGTTAGCAATCAGCCCCAGCATTTT. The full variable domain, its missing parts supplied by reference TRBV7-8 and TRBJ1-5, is GAGVSQSPRYKVAKRGQDVALRCDPISGHVSLFWYQQALGQGPEFLTYFQNEAQLDKSGLPSDRFFAERPEGSVSTLKIQRTQQEDSAVYLCASSRQGVSNQPQHFGDGTRLSIL.